Presented here are 23 T cell receptor beta chains from one specimen sequenced in a study of primary melanoma T cells and metastatic recurrence. Here immunoSEQ multiplex PCR was the method, and the copy in TCRdb shows in-frame clones only, minus some. Of several thousand clones listed, approximately 82% are singletons. Input material: melanoma tumor tissue. The source of these receptors is a human donor with melanoma.

This clone was seen a single time. The gene calls are TRBV10-2 and TRBJ1-4; 8 positions match TRBD1. This CDR3 has 14 residues. The germline V gene encodes CDR1 WSHSY and CDR2 SAAADI. Germline trimming cut 7 bases from V and 5 bases from J; bases unmatched to any gene: 6. The CDR3 bases are TGCGCCAGCAAATGGACAGGGAGGAATGAAAAACTGTTTTTT. Its protein product is CASKWTGRNEKLFF.

The gene calls are TRBV11-3 and TRBJ1-6; 8 bases are shared with TRBD1. There are 16 residues in the CDR3. Per the germline V gene, CDR1 is SGHNT and CDR2 is YENEEA. The V gene end was trimmed by 5 bases and the J gene end by 4 bases; junction bases not matched to a gene: 7. The DNA for the CDR3 is TGTGCCAGCAGCCCCCGGACAGGGTATTATAATTCACCCCTCCACTTT. Its protein is CASSPRTGYYNSPLHF.

This clone qualifies as large. The chain joins TRBV11-3 to TRBJ1-5; D may be TRBD1 (5 bases). The CDR3 has 15 amino acids. Trimming cost V 5 bases and J 2 bases, with 13 bases left between them. Germline-derived CDR1 and CDR2 are SGHNT and YENEEA. In DNA, the CDR3 is TGTGCCAGCAGCCCGACAGAAGGAGGCAATCAGCCCCAGCATTTT. Its translation: CASSPTEGGNQPQHF.

The V and J genes are TRBV5-1 and TRBJ2-3; 11 nucleotides line up with TRBD2. V was clipped by 4 bases and J by 1 base; unmatched bases: 2. Germline lookup yields CDR1 SGHRS and CDR2 YFSETQ. The CDR3 is 15 amino acids. The CDR3 DNA reads as TGCGCCAGCAGCGAACTAGCGGGAGGCACAGATACGCAGTATTTT. Translated: CASSELAGGTDTQYF.

CDR3 bases: TGTGCCGGACGGGCTAGCGGGGAGACCCAGTACTTC. Translating it yields CAGRASGETQYF. The J gene is TRBJ2-5, the V gene TRBV28; 8 nucleotides align to TRBD2. CDR3 length: 12 residues. Germline V gene data show CDR1 as MDHEN and CDR2 as SYDVKM. J gave up 5 bases and V 11 bases, and 7 bases lay outside the gene matches.

The rearrangement uses TRBV12-2 and TRBJ2-1; TRBD1 was called by the table and not checked on the DNA. TRBV12-2 represents a pseudogene. The CDR3 is 15 amino acids. The CDR3: CAARRGPSSYNEQFF. In DNA form, the CDR3 reads TGTGCCGCAAGAAGGGGGCCTAGCTCCTACAATGAGCAGTTCTTC.

This clone has only one observation. The chain combines TRBV5-1 with TRBJ1-1; 7 positions match TRBD1. The CDR3 length is 15 residues. Per the germline V gene, CDR1 is SGHRS and CDR2 is YFSETQ. V lost 3 bases and J lost 0; bases outside the gene matches: 5. CDR3 in DNA: TGCGCCAGCAGCTCCTCGGGACAGATGAACACTGAAGCTTTCTTT. It specifies CASSSSGQMNTEAFF.

V gene TRBV29-1 combines with J gene TRBJ2-7; 9 positions match TRBD1. This CDR3 is built from 14 residues. Germline-derived CDR1 and CDR2 are SQVTM and ANQGSEA. Unmatched junction bases numbered 9, after V lost 5 bases and J lost 4 bases. The CDR3 spells CSVYRDRDSYEQYF. CDR3 nucleotide sequence: TGCAGCGTTTACCGGGACAGGGACTCTTACGAGCAGTACTTC.

A remark on this clone: At the DNA level, this CDR3 is encoded by other sequences in the same sample as well. V is TRBV5-1 and J is TRBJ2-5, with D unresolved. The germline gives CDR1 SGHRS, CDR2 YFSETQ. The CDR3 length is 14 residues. V lost 4 bases and J lost 0, with 10 bases in between. The chain's CDR3 is CASSPQLNQETQYF. CDR3 sequence (DNA): TGCGCCAGCAGCCCACAGTTAAACCAAGAGACCCAGTACTTC.

The gene calls are TRBV6-8 and TRBJ2-7; no firm D call. With 6 bases removed from V and 4 bases from J, the gap between germline ends came to 13 bases. The CDR3 length is 13 residues. Germline V gene sequence: CDR1 MNHGY, CDR2 SAAAGT. The CDR3 region is CASSFRPSYEQYF. The CDR3 DNA sequence: TGTGCCAGCAGCTTCAGGCCCTCGTACGAGCAGTACTTC.

The chain uses TRBV18 and TRBJ2-5; 8 nucleotides agree with TRBD2. The CDR3 runs 15 residues. J gave up 5 bases and V 2 bases, and 7 bases lay outside the gene matches. Germline V gene sequence: CDR1 KGHSH, CDR2 LQKENI. The CDR3 loop reads CASSPEAGGEETQYF. The DNA for the CDR3 is TGTGCCAGCTCACCAGAGGCGGGAGGAGAGGAGACCCAGTACTTC.

V gene TRBV7-1 combines with J gene TRBJ1-1; D is ambiguous. TRBV7-1 is an ORF, and what it does is uncertain. The CDR3 sequence is 13 residues long. V lost 4 bases and J 4 bases, leaving 10 bases between the germline ends. The CDR3 sequence: CASSFGPGTEAFF. The CDR3, as DNA: TGTGCCAGCAGCTTTGGCCCTGGCACTGAAGCTTTCTTT.

This clone was recorded only once. The rearrangement uses TRBV19 and TRBJ1-6; D remains ambiguous. Deletions cut 3 bases from V and 6 bases from J, with 3 bases between. The CDR3 has 12 residues. Looked up from germline, CDR1 is LNHDA and CDR2 is SQIVND (reference sequence). CDR3 DNA sequence: TGTGCCAGTAGTATCACTAATTCACCCCTCCACTTT. Protein: CASSITNSPLHF.

The chain uses TRBV7-1 and TRBJ2-7; 7 nucleotides agree with TRBD2. TRBV7-1 is marked as an open reading frame, function uncertain. Unmatched junction bases numbered 4, after V lost 5 bases and J lost 3 bases. This CDR3 comprises 13 residues. This CDR3 is CASSPGGGYEQYF. The CDR3 bases are TGTGCCAGCAGCCCGGGAGGCGGCTACGAGCAGTACTTC.

This clone has more than one count but fewer than ten. The rearrangement joins TRBV18 to TRBJ2-7; TRBD1 is a possible D gene (5 bases). Germline-derived CDR1 and CDR2 are KGHSH and LQKENI. Trimming took 3 bases from V and 3 from J, leaving 12 bases between them. The CDR3 length is 14 residues. CDR3 DNA: TGTGCCAGCTCACCCCCGACAGACCTCTACGAGCAGTACTTC. Its protein product is CASSPPTDLYEQYF.

The chain's CDR3 is CASSLRGGGGYQETQYF. The CDR3 DNA follows: TGTGCCAGCAGCTTAAGGGGTGGAGGGGGGTACCAAGAGACCCAGTACTTC. The V and J genes are TRBV7-6 and TRBJ2-5; possibly TRBD1 or TRBD2 for D (6 bases each). Germline CDR1 SGHVS, CDR2 FNYEAQ. Trimming removed 2 bases at V and 0 bases at J, with 16 bases between. CDR3 size: 17 residues.

The chain recombines TRBV19 with TRBJ2-7, with a weak D call TRBD2 (6 bases). The germline gives CDR1 LNHDA, CDR2 SQIVND (reference sequence). CDR3 length: 15 residues. Trimming took off 6 bases at V and 5 bases at J, with 20 bases between the two ends. The DNA for the CDR3 is TGTGCCAGTAGCTCCGTAGAGGGACTTAACCACGAGCAGTACTTC. Translating gives CASSSVEGLNHEQYF.

This clone qualifies as large. The gene calls are TRBV11-3 and TRBJ2-3; 14 bases line up with TRBD2. Germline V lookup: CDR1 SGHNT, CDR2 YENEEA. This CDR3 has 15 amino acids. V lost 5 bases, J lost 9 bases, and 7 bases stayed unmatched. The CDR3 protein is CASSPGTSGGRTQYF. The CDR3 DNA sequence: TGTGCCAGCAGCCCTGGGACTAGCGGGGGACGAACGCAGTATTTT.

This chain connects TRBV30 to TRBJ1-5; D perhaps matches TRBD1 (6 bases). V lost 0 bases and J 3 bases, leaving 15 bases between the germline ends. The CDR3 sequence is 16 residues long. Germline CDR1 and CDR2: GTSNPN and SVGIG (reference sequence). The CDR3: CAWSVRRQALNQPQHF. CDR3 nucleotide sequence: TGTGCCTGGAGTGTCCGCAGACAGGCCCTCAATCAGCCCCAGCATTTT.

This sequence joins TRBV5-1 and TRBJ2-3; D is possibly TRBD1 (5 bases). The CDR3 contains 17 residues. Germline V gene sequence: CDR1 SGHRS, CDR2 YFSETQ. Trimming removed 0 bases at V and 2 bases at J, with 16 bases between. The CDR3 protein is CASSLAGQGEITDTQYF. The DNA for the CDR3 is TGCGCCAGCAGCTTGGCCGGTCAGGGTGAGATCACAGATACGCAGTATTTT.

This chain uses TRBV6-8 with TRBJ1-1; the D is unclear. V lost 2 bases, J lost 4 bases, and 14 bases lay in between. Germline-derived CDR1 and CDR2 are MNHGY and SAAAGT. CDR3 length: 15 residues. The CDR3 reads CASSYQVALVTEAFF. The CDR3 DNA sequence: TGTGCCAGCAGTTACCAGGTGGCGTTGGTCACTGAAGCTTTCTTT.

This clone has only a few counts. The chain recombines TRBV10-3 with TRBJ1-1; tentatively, D is TRBD1 (6 bases). V gave up 0 bases and J gave up 1 base, with 6 bases separating them. The CDR3 contains 14 residues. The V gene's germline CDR1 is ENHRY and CDR2 SYGVKD. CDR3: CAISESGQNTEAFF. In DNA, the CDR3 is TGTGCCATCAGTGAGTCGGGACAGAACACTGAAGCTTTCTTT.

This chain connects TRBV11-3 to TRBJ2-7, with D perhaps being TRBD1 or TRBD2 (6 bases each). Germline lookup yields CDR1 SGHNT and CDR2 YENEEA. V lost 1 base to trimming and J lost 5 bases, with 18 bases between them. There are 16 residues in the CDR3. CDR3 sequence reads: CASSLGSTIGGHEQYF. CDR3 bases: TGTGCCAGCAGCTTAGGAAGTACGATTGGGGGGCACGAGCAGTACTTC.